Listed below are T cell receptor beta chains from one sample, sequenced in a study of control samples from healthy donors and cancer patients. The repertoire was sequenced with immunoSEQ multiplex PCR; TCRdb's copy has only in-frame clones and lacks some. The table has 94,000 or so clones, around 84% seen once. The specimen sequenced was PBMCs. Receptors were obtained from a man aged 70-80 years with lung cancer. Each CDR3 is given with its conserved first and last residue. A D gene is named only where the DNA matches it firmly. Clone size, where shown, is once, few, many, or a class for clones that have expanded.

abundance: NA
j_gene: TRBJ2-7
v_gene: TRBV6-6
d_gene: TRBD1
CDR3aa: CASSGQGVAYEQYF
CDR3nt: TGTGCCAGCAGTGGACAGGGGGTCGCCTACGAGCAGTACTTC

abundance: NA
j_gene: TRBJ1-5
v_gene: TRBV7-6
d_gene: NA
CDR3aa: CASSLSAGGGVNQPQHF
CDR3nt: TGTGCCAGCAGCTTATCGGCCGGGGGAGGGGTTAATCAGCCCCAGCATTTT

abundance: NA
j_gene: TRBJ2-7
v_gene: TRBV5-4
d_gene: NA
CDR3aa: CASSLGQVESYEQYF
CDR3nt: TGTGCCAGCAGCTTGGGTCAGGTGGAATCCTACGAGCAGTACTTC

abundance: NA
j_gene: TRBJ2-5
v_gene: TRBV21-1
d_gene: NA
CDR3aa: CASSKAGGGRYQETQYF
CDR3nt: TGTGCCAGCAGCAAAGCGGGCGGGGGAAGGTACCAAGAGACCCAGTACTTC

abundance: NA
j_gene: TRBJ1-4
v_gene: TRBV6-6
d_gene: NA
CDR3aa: CASRGPGTNEKLFF
CDR3nt: TGTGCCAGCAGGGGACCGGGAACTAATGAAAAACTGTTTTTT

abundance: NA
j_gene: TRBJ1-6
v_gene: TRBV30
d_gene: TRBD1
CDR3aa: CAWSPRTGSSYNSPLHF
CDR3nt: TGTGCCTGGAGCCCTAGGACAGGGAGCTCCTATAATTCACCCCTCCACTTT

abundance: NA
j_gene: TRBJ2-3
v_gene: TRBV19
d_gene: NA
CDR3aa: CASRRDHSTDTQYF
CDR3nt: TGTGCCAGTAGAAGGGATCATAGCACAGATACGCAGTATTTT

abundance: NA
j_gene: TRBJ2-7
v_gene: TRBV6-2/TRBV6-3
d_gene: NA
CDR3aa: CASSPLSGRGTPYEQYF
CDR3nt: TGTGCCAGCAGCCCTTTGTCTGGCCGGGGAACCCCCTACGAGCAGTACTTC

abundance: once
j_gene: TRBJ1-2
v_gene: TRBV21-1
d_gene: NA
CDR3aa: CARADRPRANYGYTF
CDR3nt: TGTGCCAGGGCGGACCGCCCAAGGGCGAACTATGGCTACACCTTC

abundance: NA
j_gene: TRBJ2-6
v_gene: TRBV4-2
d_gene: TRBD2
CDR3aa: CASSQEAGLAGGLQSGANVLTF
CDR3nt: TGTGCCAGCAGCCAAGAGGCAGGACTAGCGGGGGGACTCCAATCTGGGGCCAACGTCCTGACTTTC

abundance: NA
j_gene: TRBJ2-7
v_gene: TRBV7-9
d_gene: TRBD1
CDR3aa: CASSPGTGVSYEQYF
CDR3nt: TGTGCCAGCAGCCCGGGGACAGGGGTCTCCTACGAGCAGTACTTC

abundance: NA
j_gene: TRBJ1-6
v_gene: TRBV27
d_gene: NA
CDR3aa: CASRGAGGNSPLHF
CDR3nt: TGTGCCAGCAGAGGCGCGGGGGGGAATTCACCCCTCCACTTT

abundance: NA
j_gene: TRBJ2-6
v_gene: TRBV15
d_gene: TRBD1
CDR3aa: CATSRDLQGLGSGANVLTF
CDR3nt: TGTGCCACCAGCAGAGATTTACAGGGGCTTGGTTCTGGGGCCAACGTCCTGACTTTC

abundance: few
j_gene: TRBJ1-5
v_gene: TRBV4-2
d_gene: TRBD1
CDR3aa: CASSHVSGTGTDQPQHF
CDR3nt: TGTGCCAGCAGCCACGTATCCGGGACAGGGACTGATCAGCCCCAGCATTTT

abundance: NA
j_gene: TRBJ2-6
v_gene: TRBV2
d_gene: NA
CDR3aa: CASSLFGGVGANVLTF
CDR3nt: TGTGCCAGCAGCCTTTTCGGGGGCGTTGGGGCCAACGTCCTGACTTTC

abundance: NA
j_gene: TRBJ1-4
v_gene: TRBV4-1
d_gene: TRBD1
CDR3aa: CASSQGQGNEKLFF
CDR3nt: TGCGCCAGCAGCCAGGGACAGGGTAATGAAAAACTGTTTTTT

abundance: NA
j_gene: TRBJ2-1
v_gene: TRBV19
d_gene: TRBD2
CDR3aa: CASSTSGVYNEQFF
CDR3nt: TGTGCCAGTAGTACTAGCGGGGTATACAATGAGCAGTTCTTC

abundance: NA
j_gene: TRBJ2-3
v_gene: TRBV9
d_gene: NA
CDR3aa: CASSPHLASTQYF
CDR3nt: TGTGCCAGCAGCCCTCACCTAGCGTCTACGCAGTATTTT

abundance: NA
j_gene: TRBJ2-7
v_gene: TRBV2
d_gene: TRBD1
CDR3aa: CATKRQGAYEQYF
CDR3nt: TGTGCCACCAAAAGACAGGGGGCCTACGAGCAGTACTTC

abundance: NA
j_gene: TRBJ1-2
v_gene: TRBV27
d_gene: NA
CDR3aa: CASSSSRERGLNYGYTF
CDR3nt: TGTGCCAGCAGTTCGTCGCGGGAGCGCGGCTTAAACTATGGCTACACCTTC

abundance: NA
j_gene: TRBJ2-5
v_gene: TRBV5-4
d_gene: NA
CDR3aa: CASSLTKQETQYF
CDR3nt: TGTGCCAGCAGCTTGACCAAACAAGAGACCCAGTACTTC

abundance: NA
j_gene: TRBJ1-1
v_gene: TRBV5-6
d_gene: TRBD1
CDR3aa: CASSFPGRQGMNTEAFF
CDR3nt: TGTGCCAGCAGCTTTCCCGGAAGACAGGGGATGAACACTGAAGCTTTCTTT

abundance: once
j_gene: TRBJ2-5
v_gene: TRBV15
d_gene: TRBD2
CDR3aa: CATSRPGTSGLETQYF
CDR3nt: TGTGCCACCAGCAGGCCCGGGACTAGCGGTTTAGAGACCCAGTACTTC

abundance: NA
j_gene: TRBJ1-1
v_gene: TRBV28
d_gene: NA
CDR3aa: CASSGPGGLNTEAFF
CDR3nt: TGTGCCAGCAGTGGGCCGGGCGGCTTGAACACTGAAGCTTTCTTT

abundance: once
j_gene: TRBJ1-1
v_gene: TRBV11-2
d_gene: NA
CDR3aa: CASSFHASMNTEAFF
CDR3nt: TGTGCCAGCAGCTTCCACGCCAGCATGAACACTGAAGCTTTCTTT

abundance: NA
j_gene: TRBJ2-2
v_gene: TRBV3-1/TRBV3-2
d_gene: TRBD1
CDR3aa: CASSQRGLNTGELFF
CDR3nt: TGTGCCAGCAGCCAGAGGGGGCTAAACACCGGGGAGCTGTTTTTT

abundance: few
j_gene: TRBJ1-1
v_gene: TRBV6-1
d_gene: NA
CDR3aa: CASTELGVTNTEAFF
CDR3nt: TGTGCCAGCACTGAATTAGGGGTTACGAACACTGAAGCTTTCTTT

abundance: NA
j_gene: TRBJ2-3
v_gene: TRBV21-1
d_gene: NA
CDR3aa: CASSKEPSGTRTDTQYF
CDR3nt: TGTGCCAGCAGCAAAGAGCCTAGCGGGACTCGCACAGATACGCAGTATTTT

abundance: NA
j_gene: TRBJ2-3
v_gene: TRBV5-6
d_gene: NA
CDR3aa: CASSLGWSGRPDTQYF
CDR3nt: TGTGCCAGCAGCTTGGGGTGGTCAGGGCGCCCAGATACGCAGTATTTT

abundance: NA
j_gene: TRBJ2-1
v_gene: TRBV12-5
d_gene: TRBD2
CDR3aa: CASEPEGPLAGVYNEQFF
CDR3nt: TGTGCTAGTGAACCCGAGGGTCCCCTAGCGGGGGTCTACAATGAGCAGTTCTTC

abundance: NA
j_gene: TRBJ1-4
v_gene: TRBV4-1
d_gene: NA
CDR3aa: CASSQVGNEKLFF
CDR3nt: TGCGCCAGCAGCCAAGTGGGTAATGAAAAACTGTTTTTT

abundance: NA
j_gene: TRBJ2-3
v_gene: TRBV4-3
d_gene: NA
CDR3aa: CASSQVGPPLRPDTQYF
CDR3nt: TGCGCCAGCAGCCAAGTGGGGCCACCCCTTCGACCAGATACGCAGTATTTT

abundance: NA
j_gene: TRBJ2-5
v_gene: TRBV5-1
d_gene: NA
CDR3aa: CASSRELGVRPETQYF
CDR3nt: TGCGCCAGCAGCCGGGAACTCGGGGTCCGGCCGGAGACCCAGTACTTC

abundance: NA
j_gene: TRBJ1-1
v_gene: TRBV28
d_gene: NA
CDR3aa: CASVGQNTEAFF
CDR3nt: TGTGCCAGCGTTGGGCAGAACACTGAAGCTTTCTTT

abundance: once
j_gene: TRBJ1-1
v_gene: TRBV5-1
d_gene: NA
CDR3aa: CASSPTSERREAFF
CDR3nt: TGCGCCAGCAGCCCAACATCGGAGAGGCGCGAAGCTTTCTTT

abundance: NA
j_gene: TRBJ2-7
v_gene: TRBV5-4
d_gene: TRBD2
CDR3aa: CASTYRGGGYEQYF
CDR3nt: TGTGCCAGCACCTACCGCGGGGGGGGCTACGAGCAGTACTTC

abundance: few
j_gene: TRBJ1-6
v_gene: TRBV5-1
d_gene: NA
CDR3aa: CASSSGGQNSPLHF
CDR3nt: TGCGCCAGCAGCTCTGGCGGACAAAATTCACCCCTCCACTTT

abundance: few
j_gene: TRBJ1-1
v_gene: TRBV27
d_gene: NA
CDR3aa: CASNSVERLTEAFF
CDR3nt: TGTGCCAGCAATTCTGTCGAGAGGTTGACTGAAGCTTTCTTT

abundance: NA
j_gene: TRBJ1-5
v_gene: TRBV7-9
d_gene: NA
CDR3aa: CASSVISNQPQHF
CDR3nt: TGTGCCAGCTCGGTCATTAGCAATCAGCCCCAGCATTTT

abundance: NA
j_gene: TRBJ1-5
v_gene: TRBV6-2/TRBV6-3
d_gene: TRBD1
CDR3aa: CASSTRTGGINQPQHF
CDR3nt: TGTGCCAGCAGTACCCGGACAGGGGGAATCAATCAGCCCCAGCATTTT

abundance: NA
j_gene: TRBJ2-7
v_gene: TRBV20-1
d_gene: NA
CDR3aa: CSASPRGRGYEQYF
CDR3nt: TGCAGTGCTAGTCCCCGGGGGCGGGGATACGAGCAGTACTTC

abundance: NA
j_gene: TRBJ1-2
v_gene: TRBV19
d_gene: NA
CDR3aa: CASSIRRSNYGYTF
CDR3nt: TGTGCCAGTAGTATTAGGCGCAGCAACTATGGCTACACCTTC

abundance: NA
j_gene: TRBJ2-5
v_gene: TRBV5-1
d_gene: TRBD1
CDR3aa: CASSMITGQEETQYF
CDR3nt: TGCGCCAGCAGCATGATAACGGGACAGGAAGAGACCCAGTACTTC

abundance: NA
j_gene: TRBJ1-2
v_gene: TRBV25-1
d_gene: NA
CDR3aa: CASSERGNYGYTF
CDR3nt: TGTGCCAGCAGTGAACGGGGTAACTATGGCTACACCTTC

abundance: NA
j_gene: TRBJ1-2
v_gene: TRBV7-9
d_gene: NA
CDR3aa: CASSFGTQGYTF
CDR3nt: TGTGCCAGCAGCTTCGGGACACAGGGCTACACCTTC

abundance: NA
j_gene: TRBJ2-2
v_gene: TRBV11-3
d_gene: NA
CDR3aa: CASSLAGTGELFF
CDR3nt: TGTGCCAGCAGCTTAGCGGGTACCGGGGAGCTGTTTTTT

abundance: NA
j_gene: TRBJ1-2
v_gene: TRBV6-5
d_gene: TRBD1
CDR3aa: CASSPTGDTYGYTF
CDR3nt: TGTGCCAGCAGTCCGACAGGGGACACCTATGGCTACACCTTC

abundance: once
j_gene: TRBJ2-5
v_gene: TRBV6-2/TRBV6-3
d_gene: NA
CDR3aa: CASSPLLGEETQYF
CDR3nt: TGTGCCAGCAGCCCCCTACTCGGAGAGGAGACCCAGTACTTC